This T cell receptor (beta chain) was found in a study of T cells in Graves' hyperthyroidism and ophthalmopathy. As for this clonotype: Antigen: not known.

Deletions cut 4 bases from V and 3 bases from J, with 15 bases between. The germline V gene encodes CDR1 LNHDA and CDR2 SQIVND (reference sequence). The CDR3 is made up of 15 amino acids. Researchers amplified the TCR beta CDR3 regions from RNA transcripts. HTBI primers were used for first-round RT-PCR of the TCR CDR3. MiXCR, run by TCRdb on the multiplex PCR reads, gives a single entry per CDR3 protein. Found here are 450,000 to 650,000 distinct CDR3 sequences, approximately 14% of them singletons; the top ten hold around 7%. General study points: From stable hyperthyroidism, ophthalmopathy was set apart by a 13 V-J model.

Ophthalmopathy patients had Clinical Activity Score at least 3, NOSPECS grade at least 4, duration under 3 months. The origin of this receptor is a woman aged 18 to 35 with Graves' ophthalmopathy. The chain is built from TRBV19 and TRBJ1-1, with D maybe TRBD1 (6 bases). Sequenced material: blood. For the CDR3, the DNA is TGTGCCAGTAGTACAACTTCAGGGGCCTACACTGAAGCTTTCTTT. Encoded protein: CASSTTSGAYTEAFF.